This passage covers 26 T cell receptor beta chains from one sample sequenced in a study of T cells in Graves' hyperthyroidism and ophthalmopathy. Template material for amplifying TCR beta CDR3 regions consisted of RNA transcripts. Carried out on the TCR CDR3, a first-round RT-PCR used the HTBI primer set. TCRdb processed the multiplex PCR reads anew with MiXCR; each CDR3 protein has one entry. This repertoire shows about 530,000 distinct CDR3 sequences, about 15% found once; its top ten account for 15% to 20%. The specimen sequenced was blood. These TCRs come from a young woman with Graves' ophthalmopathy.

This clonotype came up many times. This chain connects TRBV12-5 to TRBJ2-1, with D uncertain. V was shortened by 6 bases and J by 3 bases, with 6 bases between the two germline ends. The CDR3 spans 12 residues. Germline V gene sequence: CDR1 LGHNT, CDR2 FRNRAP. The CDR3 is CASGQDYNEQFF. The CDR3 DNA follows: TGTGCTAGTGGCCAGGACTACAATGAGCAGTTCTTC.

The genes are TRBV4-3 and TRBJ1-2; possible D gene TRBD1, 6 bases. The CDR3 is made up of 16 amino acids. Germline assignment: CDR1 LGHNA and CDR2 YSLEER. Trimming pared 4 bases from V and 3 bases from J, leaving 18 bases between. Here the CDR3 reads CASSPGAVLFDYGYTF. The CDR3 DNA is TGCGCCAGCAGCCCGGGGGCAGTCTTATTTGACTATGGCTACACCTTC.

The V gene is TRBV6-2 or TRBV6-3, the J gene TRBJ2-1, with 9 nucleotides matching TRBD2. The CDR3 sequence is 12 residues long. Looked up from germline, CDR1 is MNHEY and CDR2 is SVGEGT. V lost 9 bases, J lost 6 bases, and 3 bases stayed unmatched. CDR3 loop: CASLAGRNEQFF. DNA of the CDR3: TGTGCCAGTCTAGCGGGGCGCAATGAGCAGTTCTTC.

This clonotype was seen ten or more times. The V gene is TRBV18, the J gene TRBJ1-1, with D hard to call. CDR1 and CDR2 from the germline V gene are KGHSH and LQKENI. The CDR3 extends over 14 amino acids. V shed 1 base and J shed 4 bases, with 10 bases lying between them. The CDR3 loop reads CASSPRGEGTEAFF. Written as DNA, the CDR3 is TGTGCCAGCTCACCACGAGGTGAGGGCACTGAAGCTTTCTTT.

This clonotype has at least ten counts. This sequence joins TRBV2 and TRBJ2-7, with D maybe TRBD1 (6 bases). The CDR3 totals 14 residues. The germline V gene encodes CDR1 SNHLY and CDR2 FYNNEI. V lost 5 bases to trimming and J lost 4 bases, with 15 bases between them. The DNA of the CDR3 is TGTGCCAGCAGTCCAGAGGGGGTTAAGTACGAGCAGTACTTC. This codes for CASSPEGVKYEQYF.

This clonotype was seen at least ten times. The rearrangement joins TRBV27 to TRBJ1-1, with 7 bases that match TRBD1. The CDR3 runs to 14 residues. J lost 0 bases, V lost 7 bases, and 5 bases had no gene match. Germline values: CDR1 MNHEY, CDR2 SMNVEV (reference sequence). CDR3 region: CASTTTGLNTEAFF. CDR3 DNA: TGTGCCAGCACCACGACAGGGTTGAACACTGAAGCTTTCTTT.

This sequence joins TRBV12-3 or TRBV12-4 and TRBJ2-5; D may match TRBD1 or TRBD2 (6 bases each). With 5 bases removed from V and 4 bases from J, the gap between germline ends came to 14 bases. CDR3 length: 14 amino acids. CDR3 in amino acids: CASSPGASLETQYF. The CDR3 coding sequence is TGTGCCAGCAGTCCGGGGGCGAGTTTAGAGACCCAGTACTTC.

Many counts were recorded for this clonotype. This chain links TRBV5-1 with TRBJ1-5, with 8 bases identical to TRBD1. The germline gives CDR1 SGHRS, CDR2 YFSETQ. This CDR3 contains 14 residues. With V trimmed by 4 bases and J by 7 bases, 7 bases remained unmatched. CDR3 coding DNA: TGCGCCAGCAGCCCTGGGACAGGATCACAGCCCCAGCATTTT. It specifies CASSPGTGSQPQHF.

This clonotype was counted many times. The chain uses TRBV7-9 and TRBJ2-2, with D uncertain. This CDR3 is 13 amino acids long. Germline loops: CDR1 SEHNR, CDR2 FQNEAQ (reference sequence). V was shortened by 7 bases and J by 4 bases, with 10 bases between the two germline ends. CDR3 sequence: CASTPTGTGELFF. The CDR3 DNA is TGTGCCAGCACCCCCACGGGCACCGGGGAGCTGTTTTTT.

About this clonotype: With a much larger clone just one base away, this may be a read error. The genes are TRBV20-1 and TRBJ2-2; D is unclear. CDR3 size: 15 residues. The V end was cut by 3 bases, the J end by 3 bases, with 14 bases between. Looked up from germline, CDR1 is DFQATT and CDR2 is SNEGSKA (reference sequence). The CDR3 nucleotides are TGCAGTGCTAGTGTCCTAGGACGGGACACCGGGGAGCTGTTTTTT. Translating it yields CSASVLGRDTGELFF.

This clonotype was recorded many times. The chain recombines TRBV9 with TRBJ2-3; no firm D call. Germline-derived CDR1 and CDR2 are SGDLS and YYNGEE. The V end was cut by 0 bases, the J end by 1 base, with 9 bases between. The CDR3 extends over 15 amino acids. The CDR3 DNA is TGTGCCAGCAGCGTAGGGGCAGAACGCACAGATACGCAGTATTTT. The encoded protein is CASSVGAERTDTQYF.

This chain joins TRBV25-1 and TRBJ2-7; 10 positions agree with TRBD2. The CDR3 loop spans 17 amino acids. Looked up from germline, CDR1 is MGHDK and CDR2 is SYGVNS. Trimming took 1 base from V and 2 from J; bases not matched to a gene: 8. CDR3 sequence (DNA): TGTGCCAGCAGTGAATCCCGGACTAGCGGTGGGACCTACGAGCAGTACTTC. It is translated as CASSESRTSGGTYEQYF.

There are many counts of this clonotype. This chain uses TRBV5-1 with TRBJ1-4; D unclear. The CDR3 sequence is 15 residues long. V was clipped by 0 bases and J by 0 bases, with 6 bases between them. Germline CDR1 is SGHRS and CDR2 is YFSETQ. CDR3 bases: TGCGCCAGCAGCTTGGACAGAGCAACTAATGAAAAACTGTTTTTT. Translated: CASSLDRATNEKLFF.

This clonotype was seen repeatedly, ten times or more. The CDR3 loop reads CASSYPPRELGEDEQFF. CDR3 nucleotides: TGTGCCAGCAGTTACCCACCAAGAGAGCTCGGGGAGGATGAGCAGTTCTTC. The chain couples TRBV6-5 to TRBJ2-1; a possible D gene is TRBD2 (6 bases). The ends were cut back, 2 bases at V and 8 bases at J, with 22 bases in the middle. The CDR3 sequence is 17 residues long. The V gene's germline CDR1 is MNHEY and CDR2 SVGAGI.

This rearrangement joins TRBV16 to TRBJ2-3; the match to TRBD2 covers 14 bases. The CDR3 is 17 amino acids. Germline-derived CDR1 and CDR2 are KGHSY and FQNENV. V trimming: 5 bases; J trimming: 6 bases; junction bases outside the gene matches: 10. This CDR3 is CASSSGTSGRTSDTQYF. In nucleotides, the CDR3 is TGTGCCAGCAGCTCGGGGACTAGCGGGAGAACGTCGGATACGCAGTATTTT.

This clonotype appeared many times. The junction shows a germline mismatch at one end, possibly a read error. The chain combines TRBV7-7 with TRBJ2-5; perhaps TRBD2 as D (5 bases). The CDR3 is 13 residues long. Germline V gives CDR1 SSHAT, CDR2 FNYEAQ (reference sequence). CDR3 nucleotides: TGTGCTAGCAGCTCATCCGACGGGAAGACCCAGTACTTC. This gives the protein CASSSSDGKTQYF.

This clonotype was seen at least ten times. This chain joins TRBV5-1 and TRBJ1-1; D gene ambiguous. This CDR3 comprises 14 residues. Germline-derived CDR1 and CDR2 are SGHRS and YFSETQ. V shed 2 bases and J shed 1 base, with 9 bases lying between them. CDR3 in DNA: TGCGCCAGCAGCTTTCGGACCGAGAACACTGAAGCTTTCTTT. Its protein is CASSFRTENTEAFF.

The J gene is TRBJ1-1, the V gene TRBV20-1; D is ambiguous. CDR1 DFQATT and CDR2 SNEGSKA come from the germline V gene (reference sequence). The CDR3 extends over 13 amino acids. V lost 5 bases and J 0 bases, leaving 10 bases between the germline ends. The DNA for the CDR3 is TGCAGTGCTGGGGATGTTATGAACACTGAAGCTTTCTTT. Its protein is CSAGDVMNTEAFF.

Only one count was recorded for this clonotype. The J gene is TRBJ1-3, the V gene TRBV28; the D gene is possibly TRBD1 (6 bases). Germline V gene sequence: CDR1 MDHEN, CDR2 SYDVKM. There are 14 residues in the CDR3. V was pared by 5 bases and J by 2 bases, with 10 bases between. CDR3: CASSGGYTGNTIYF. For the CDR3, the DNA is TGTGCCAGCAGTGGGGGCTACACTGGAAACACCATATATTTT.

In the case of this clonotype: One base away lies a much larger clone, so this may be a sequencing read error. V is TRBV20-1 and J is TRBJ2-1, with D maybe TRBD2 (5 bases). V was trimmed by 6 bases and J by 12 bases, leaving 18 bases between them. This CDR3 comprises 12 residues. Germline CDR1 reads DFQATT; CDR2 reads SNEGSKA (reference sequence). DNA for the CDR3: TGCAGTGCCCGAGGCGGGTTCGATGGGCAGTTCTTC. This translates into CSARGGFDGQFF.

There are many counts of this clonotype. This chain joins TRBV27 and TRBJ2-1; TRBD2 aligns across 7 bases. There are 13 residues in the CDR3. CDR1 MNHEY and CDR2 SMNVEV come from the germline V gene (reference sequence). V shed 3 bases, J shed 7 bases, and the junction held 3 bases outside the gene matches. CDR3 loop: CASSFGGGNEQFF. The CDR3 DNA follows: TGTGCCAGCAGTTTTGGGGGAGGGAATGAGCAGTTCTTC.

This clonotype was detected ten times or more. The chain uses TRBV28 and TRBJ2-7, with TRBD2 identical over 11 bases. The CDR3 length is 14 residues. V lost 3 bases to trimming and J lost 3 bases; unmatched junction nucleotides: 1. In germline, CDR1 is MDHEN, CDR2 SYDVKM. This CDR3 reads CASSLTSGVYEQYF. In DNA, the CDR3 is TGTGCCAGCAGTTTGACTAGCGGGGTCTACGAGCAGTACTTC.

This clonotype is a singleton in its sample. V usage is TRBV9 and J usage is TRBJ2-2; D is uncertain. V dropped 0 bases and J dropped 1 base, with 7 bases sitting between them. This CDR3 region has 15 residues. Germline V gene sequence: CDR1 SGDLS, CDR2 YYNGEE. DNA of the CDR3: TGTGCCAGCAGCGTAGGTTCAGAGAACACCGGGGAGCTGTTTTTT. Encoded protein: CASSVGSENTGELFF.

This clonotype was seen a few times. This rearrangement joins TRBV6-1 to TRBJ2-6; D is possibly TRBD1 (5 bases). V lost 4 bases and J lost 1, with 14 bases in between. The CDR3 runs 17 residues. Looked up from germline, CDR1 is MNHNS and CDR2 is SASEGT. The CDR3 DNA follows: TGTGCCAGCAGTGGTCTGGGGCGAACGTCTGGGGCCAACGTCCTGACTTTC. Translating it yields CASSGLGRTSGANVLTF.

V and J are TRBV5-1 and TRBJ1-1; 7 bases line up with TRBD1. CDR1 is SGHRS, CDR2 YFSETQ, per germline. CDR3 length: 15 amino acids. J lost 2 bases, V lost 4 bases, and 8 bases had no gene match. The CDR3 region has the DNA TGCGCCAGCAGCACAGGGGCACTACTTAACACTGAAGCTTTCTTT. Its protein is CASSTGALLNTEAFF.

The chain combines TRBV29-1 with TRBJ1-1; TRBD1 matches 9 bases. CDR1 and CDR2 (germline): SQVTM, ANQGSEA. J was trimmed by 4 bases and V by 6 bases; bases with no gene match: 6. The CDR3 is 13 residues long. CDR3 DNA: TGCAGCGTGGGACAGGGAAGGGGCACTGAAGCTTTCTTT. Protein: CSVGQGRGTEAFF.